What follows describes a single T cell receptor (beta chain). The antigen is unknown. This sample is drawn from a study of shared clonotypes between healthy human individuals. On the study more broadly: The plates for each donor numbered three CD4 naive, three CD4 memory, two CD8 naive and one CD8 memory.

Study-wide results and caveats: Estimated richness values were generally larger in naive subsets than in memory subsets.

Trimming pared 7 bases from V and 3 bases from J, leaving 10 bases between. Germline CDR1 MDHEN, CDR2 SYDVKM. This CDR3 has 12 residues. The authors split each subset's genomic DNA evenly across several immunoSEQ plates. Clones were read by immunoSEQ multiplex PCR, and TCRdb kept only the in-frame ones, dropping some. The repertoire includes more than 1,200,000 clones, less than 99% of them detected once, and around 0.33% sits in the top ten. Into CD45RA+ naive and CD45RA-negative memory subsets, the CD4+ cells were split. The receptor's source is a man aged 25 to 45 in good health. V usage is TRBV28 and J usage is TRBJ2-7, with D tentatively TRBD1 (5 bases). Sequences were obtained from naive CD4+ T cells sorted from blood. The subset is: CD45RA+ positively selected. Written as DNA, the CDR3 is TGTGCCAGCAACGCAGGGCTCTACGAGCAGTACTTC. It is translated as CASNAGLYEQYF.